The present T cell receptor (beta chain) was sequenced within a study of OX40 agonist ivuxolimab in advanced cancers. Notes on the study in general: CD8+ T cells were the subset that, on average, had more expanded clones than CD4+.

Germline assignment: CDR1 LNHDA and CDR2 SQIVND (reference sequence). CDR3 size: 16 residues. V gave up 4 bases and J gave up 5 bases, with 20 bases separating them. A note on this clone: Its antigen is currently unknown.

The protocol was immunoSEQ multiplex PCR, while the TCRdb copy is restricted to in-frame clones and leaves out a portion. The sample lists around 44,000 clones, 86% occurring once. The receptor's source is an adult with an advanced solid tumor such as melanoma, head and neck, liver or kidney cancer. V gene TRBV19 combines with J gene TRBJ1-2; D gene uncertain. The sample in question was CD4+ or CD8+ T cells sorted from blood, obtained in a trial of the OX40 agonist ivuxolimab. The CDR3 loop is CASSRNIAVAGYGYTF. The CDR3 DNA is TGTGCCAGTAGTAGGAACATTGCAGTGGCGGGGTATGGCTACACCTTC.